This T cell receptor beta chain stems from a study of cytomegalovirus exposure and HLA in healthy donors. Overall study context: An analysis done earlier identified more than 100 million unique TCR beta sequences from about 179 million T cells. Assignment to the Caucasian-associated ancestry cluster applied to more than 75% of the approximately 420 genotyped donors.

As concerns this clone: The antigen remains unidentified.

PCR used 60 Vbeta primers and 13 Jbeta primers. Profiled with immunoSEQ multiplex PCR; TCRdb holds only in-frame clones, not every one. This repertoire shows roughly 99,000 clones, 79% found once; its top ten account for 3% to 4%. Study-level points and caveats: The study had only CMV serostatus as immune exposure information.

The length of the CDR3 is 17 residues. V was pared by 4 bases and J by 0 bases, with 16 bases between. Looked up from germline, CDR1 is LGHNA and CDR2 is YSLEER. The chain combines TRBV4-3 with TRBJ1-3, with D possibly matching TRBD1 (6 bases). Sequencing input: PBMCs. The TCR originated in a woman aged 40 to 50 in good health and CMV-seronegative. The CDR3 is CASSLLTGGFSGNTIYF. For the CDR3, the DNA is TGCGCCAGCAGCCTCCTGACGGGGGGCTTCTCTGGAAACACCATATATTTT.